This TCR beta chain was documented in a study of OX40 agonist ivuxolimab in advanced cancers. Background on the whole study: The costimulatory receptor OX40 (CD134) was targeted by ivuxolimab, a fully human IgG2 agonistic monoclonal antibody. The point of sequencing TCRbeta in the periphery was to test whether ivuxolimab changed TCR sequence diversity and drove clonal T-cell expansion. Among the 52 dose-escalation patients, some 20 had hepatocellular carcinoma, 15 or so melanoma, 9 renal cell carcinoma and 9 head and neck cancer. In the dose-escalation cohort, more than 75% of patients were male, and the mean age was around 60 years, with a range of about 23 to 85. The paper describes the monotherapy dose-escalation part (N ≈ 49 patients) of the phase I trial of ivuxolimab. Intravenous ivuxolimab was administered to patients every 2 weeks at six dose levels: 0.01, 0.1, 0.3, 1.5, 3 and 10 mg/kg. Three dose-escalation patients achieved partial responses, one with hepatocellular carcinoma and two with cutaneous melanoma. Prior anti-PD-1, anti-PD-L1 or anti-CTLA-4 therapy was permitted, and approximately 39% of dose-escalation patients had received checkpoint inhibitors.

CDR1 is given as SNHLY and CDR2 as FYNNEI, both from the germline V gene. Trimming at the junction amounts to 3 bases on V and 3 bases on J, and the germline ends lie 0 bases apart. The CDR3 spans 11 residues, from the cysteine through the phenylalanine. Solely the CDR3 DNA is kept, with 33 bases framed from the first base. On this clone itself: No cognate antigen has been identified for it. There are no base qualities to consult, and no much larger clone falls within one base.

Genomic DNA was isolated from the sorted cells so that the TCRbeta CDR3 region could be sequenced. The immunoSEQ Assay was used for sequencing of TCRbeta CDR3 regions. TCRdb carries this immuneACCESS record with in-frame sequences only. Its versions omit some clonotypes, under half of them owing to an unresolved V gene in the studies checked, with the rest unexplained. This sample holds roughly 80,000 clones; more than 90% were observed only once. The ten largest clones represent about 0.7% of the sample. What the study reported, not specific to this receptor: Low levels of normalized T-cell clonal expansion were also shown by some nonresponding patients. At doses of 0.1 to 3.0 mg/kg, clonal expansion of both CD4+ and CD8+ blood T cells was observed from baseline to week 6. On average, CD8+ T cells showed more expanded clones than CD4+ T cells after ivuxolimab. Partial responders in the 0.1-3.0 mg/kg groups had among the lowest normalized peripheral clonal expansion, especially among CD8+ T cells. Antigen specificity was not determined for the clonally expanded peripheral T cells.

The trial excluded patients who had a history of autoimmune disease or who were on systemic immunosuppression. Peripheral blood for TCR sequencing was collected from all dose cohorts at baseline, on cycle 4 day 1, and on cycle 7 day 1. The samples were drawn from a first-in-human, open-label, multicenter phase I dose-escalation trial of ivuxolimab. Adults with locally advanced or metastatic head and neck squamous cell, hepatocellular, melanoma or renal cell carcinoma were enrolled in the trial. Before TCR sequencing, CD4+ and CD8+ T cells were separately sorted from peripheral blood. The receptor's source is an adult with an advanced solid tumor such as melanoma, head and neck, liver or kidney cancer. The sample was CD4+ or CD8+ T cells sorted from blood, taken in a trial of the OX40 agonist ivuxolimab. The V gene is TRBV2 and the J gene is TRBJ2-1, with no confident D gene call. CDR3 reads: CASSDYNEQFF. The DNA reads TGTGCCAGCAGTGACTACAATGAGCAGTTCTTC.